The clone carrying this T cell receptor (beta chain) was counted many times. As yet, its antigen is unknown. This sample is part of a study of T cells in Graves' hyperthyroidism and ophthalmopathy. Template material for amplifying TCR beta CDR3 regions consisted of RNA transcripts. Initially, a first-round RT-PCR of the TCR CDR3 employed the HTBI primer set. Via MiXCR, TCRdb re-called the multiplex PCR reads, giving one row per CDR3 protein. Here the sample spans roughly 530,000 distinct CDR3 sequences, approximately 17% being singletons. The study, taken as a whole, reports: Classification by a 13 V-J model distinguished ophthalmopathy from stable hyperthyroidism. Clonotypes that were expanded in thyroid above 0.001 mostly appeared in blood too.

The clonotype comes from a woman younger than 35 with Graves' ophthalmopathy. Input material: blood.

The DNA for the CDR3 is TGTGCCAGCTCAACGGGACAGGCCCTCTACGAGCAGTACTTC. It specifies CASSTGQALYEQYF. The V and J genes are TRBV18 and TRBJ2-7; TRBD1 matches 8 bases. Unmatched junction bases numbered 6, after V lost 5 bases and J lost 3 bases. Germline V CDR1 and CDR2: KGHSH, LQKENI. This CDR3 is 14 amino acids long.